This T cell receptor (beta chain) comes out of a study of T cell repertoires in cytomegalovirus infection. The overall study: The public TCR beta signatures pointed to both CMV infection and matching HLA type.

CDR3 length: 12 amino acids. V dropped 3 bases and J dropped 6 bases, with 9 bases sitting between them. Germline CDR1 LGHDT, CDR2 YNNKEL (reference sequence). TCRdb passed the reads through MiXCR, listing each CDR3 protein once. This sample has fewer than 550,000 distinct CDR3 sequences, with approximately 10% found just once. This clonotype was counted ten times or more. This TCR came from a human donor in good health (CMV status not recorded). Some clones in this sample may be carry-over from other donors' samples. The sequencing sample was made of PBMCs. The chain has TRBV3-1 and TRBJ2-7, with a tentative D call TRBD2 (6 bases). CDR3 nucleotides: TGTGCCAGCAGCCAGGGACTGCTCGAGCAGTACTTC. This sequence encodes CASSQGLLEQYF.